This TCR beta chain is from a study of T cell clonotyping in hematopoietic cell transplantation. General study findings and limits: Higher Inverse Simpson Index values in graft donor and pretransplant recipient predicted broader posttransplant TCR diversity.

Concerning this clone: Antigen: not known.

Time point of the sample: recipient sample about 28 days before transplant, after cytoreduction. This table comes from immunoSEQ multiplex PCR, and its TCRdb copy is limited to in-frame clones, with some not included. The repertoire consists of roughly 30,000 clones, with approximately 94% occurring once and the leading ten covering 2% to 2.5%. V was clipped by 4 bases and J by 0 bases, with 10 bases between them. Germline CDR1 GTSNPN, CDR2 SVGIG (reference sequence). The CDR3 has 15 amino acids. The sample in question was peripheral blood mononuclear cells, obtained before stem cell transplant. The chain is built from TRBV30 and TRBJ2-6; the D is unclear. The clonotype originates from a man aged 45-65 years with acute myeloid leukemia. Some clones in this sample may be carry-over from other donors' samples. In nucleotides, the CDR3 is TGTGCCTGGACCGTGGGGTTCTCTGGGGCCAACGTCCTGACTTTC. Its protein is CAWTVGFSGANVLTF. Looking up the rest from reference TRBV30 and TRBJ2-6 gives the full variable domain: SQTIHQWPATLVQPVGSPLSLECTVEGTSNPNLYWYRQAAGRGLQLLFYSVGIGQISSEVPQNLSASRPQDRQFILSSKKLLLSDSGFYLCAWTVGFSGANVLTFGAGSRLTVL.